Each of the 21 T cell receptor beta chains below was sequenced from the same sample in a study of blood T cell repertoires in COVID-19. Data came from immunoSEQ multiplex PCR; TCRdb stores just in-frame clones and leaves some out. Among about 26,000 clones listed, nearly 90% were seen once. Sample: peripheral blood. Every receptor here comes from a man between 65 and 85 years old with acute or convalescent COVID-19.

CDR3: CASSQNLAGAGETQYF. In DNA form, the CDR3 reads TGTGCCAGCAGCCAAAATCTAGCGGGAGCGGGAGAGACCCAGTACTTC. The chain has TRBV3-1 (or the pseudogene TRBV3-2) and TRBJ2-5, with 10 bases that match TRBD2. V lost 2 bases to trimming and J lost 4 bases; unmatched junction nucleotides: 7. The CDR3 is 16 amino acids. Germline CDR1 LGHDT, CDR2 YNNKEL (reference sequence).

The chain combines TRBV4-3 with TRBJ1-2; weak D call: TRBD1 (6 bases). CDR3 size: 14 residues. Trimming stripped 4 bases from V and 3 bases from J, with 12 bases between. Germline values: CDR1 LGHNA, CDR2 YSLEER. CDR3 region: CASSPRDTHYGYTF. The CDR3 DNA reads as TGCGCCAGCAGCCCCCGGGACACCCACTATGGCTACACCTTC.

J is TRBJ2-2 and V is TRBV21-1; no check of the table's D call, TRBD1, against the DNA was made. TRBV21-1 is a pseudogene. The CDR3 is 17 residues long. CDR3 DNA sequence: TGTGCCAGCAGCGGCCGGGCCGGGACACGCAACACCGGGGAGCTGTTTTTT. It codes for CASSGRAGTRNTGELFF.

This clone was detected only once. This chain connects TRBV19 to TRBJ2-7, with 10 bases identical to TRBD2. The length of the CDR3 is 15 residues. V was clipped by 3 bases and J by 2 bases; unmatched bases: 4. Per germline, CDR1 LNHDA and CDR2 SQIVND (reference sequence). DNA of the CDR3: TGTGCCAGTAGTATGTGGACTAGCGGTACCTACGAGCAGTACTTC. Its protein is CASSMWTSGTYEQYF.

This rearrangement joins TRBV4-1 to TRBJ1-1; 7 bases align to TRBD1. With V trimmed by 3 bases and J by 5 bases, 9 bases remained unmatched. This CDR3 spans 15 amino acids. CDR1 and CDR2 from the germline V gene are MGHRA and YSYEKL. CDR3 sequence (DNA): TGCGCCAGCAGCCACCGAATACCGACAGGGACTGAAGCTTTCTTT. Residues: CASSHRIPTGTEAFF.

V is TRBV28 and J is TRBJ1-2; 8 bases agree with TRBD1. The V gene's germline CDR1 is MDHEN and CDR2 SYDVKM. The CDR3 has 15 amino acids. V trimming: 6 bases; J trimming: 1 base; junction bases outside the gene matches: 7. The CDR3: CASRKGTGVNYGYTF. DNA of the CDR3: TGTGCCAGCAGGAAAGGGACAGGAGTTAACTATGGCTACACCTTC.

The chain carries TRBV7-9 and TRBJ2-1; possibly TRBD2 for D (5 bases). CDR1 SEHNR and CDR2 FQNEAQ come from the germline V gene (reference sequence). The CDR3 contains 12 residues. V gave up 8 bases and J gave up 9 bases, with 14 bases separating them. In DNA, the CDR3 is TGTGCCAGCTTACCGAGGGAATCTGAGCAGTTCTTC. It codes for CASLPRESEQFF.

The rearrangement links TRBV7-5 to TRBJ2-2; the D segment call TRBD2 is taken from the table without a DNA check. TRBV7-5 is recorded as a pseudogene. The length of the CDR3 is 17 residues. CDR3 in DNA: TGTGCCAGAAGCCGCAGTCACCCGGAGCCGAACACCGGGGAGCTGTTTTTT. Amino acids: CARSRSHPEPNTGELFF.

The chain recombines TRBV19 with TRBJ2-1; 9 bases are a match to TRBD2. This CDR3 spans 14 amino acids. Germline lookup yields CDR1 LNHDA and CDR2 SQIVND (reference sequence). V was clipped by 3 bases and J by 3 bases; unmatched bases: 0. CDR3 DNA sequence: TGTGCCAGTAGTATTAGCGGGAGCTACAATGAGCAGTTCTTC. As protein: CASSISGSYNEQFF.

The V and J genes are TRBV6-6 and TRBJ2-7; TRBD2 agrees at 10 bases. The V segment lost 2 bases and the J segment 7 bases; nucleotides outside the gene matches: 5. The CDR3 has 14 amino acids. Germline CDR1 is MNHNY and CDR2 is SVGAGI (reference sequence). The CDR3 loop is CASSYEASGREQYF. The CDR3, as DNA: TGTGCCAGCAGTTACGAGGCTAGCGGGAGAGAGCAGTACTTC.

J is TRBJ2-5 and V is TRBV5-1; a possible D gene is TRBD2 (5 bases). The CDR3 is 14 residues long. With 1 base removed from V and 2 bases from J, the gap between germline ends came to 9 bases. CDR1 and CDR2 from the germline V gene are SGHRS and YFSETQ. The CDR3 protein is CASSLHSGQETQYF. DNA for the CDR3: TGCGCCAGCAGCTTGCACAGCGGACAAGAGACCCAGTACTTC.

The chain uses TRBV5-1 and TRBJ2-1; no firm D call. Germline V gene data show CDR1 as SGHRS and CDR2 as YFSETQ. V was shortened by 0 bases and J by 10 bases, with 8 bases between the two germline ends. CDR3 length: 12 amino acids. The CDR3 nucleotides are TGCGCCAGCAGCTTGGGAGTGGGCGAGCAGTTCTTC. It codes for CASSLGVGEQFF.

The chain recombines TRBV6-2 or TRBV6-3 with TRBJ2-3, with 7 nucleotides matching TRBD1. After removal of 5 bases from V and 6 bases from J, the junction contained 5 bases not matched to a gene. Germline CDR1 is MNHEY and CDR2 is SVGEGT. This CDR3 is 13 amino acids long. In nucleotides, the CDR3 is TGTGCCAGCAGTCCCTGGACAGGTGATACGCAGTATTTT. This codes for CASSPWTGDTQYF.

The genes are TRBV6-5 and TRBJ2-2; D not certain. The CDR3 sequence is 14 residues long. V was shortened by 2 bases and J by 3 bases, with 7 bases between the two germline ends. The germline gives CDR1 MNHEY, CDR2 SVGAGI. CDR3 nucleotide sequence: TGTGCCAGCAGTTACGCTAGAGACACCGGGGAGCTGTTTTTT. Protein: CASSYARDTGELFF.

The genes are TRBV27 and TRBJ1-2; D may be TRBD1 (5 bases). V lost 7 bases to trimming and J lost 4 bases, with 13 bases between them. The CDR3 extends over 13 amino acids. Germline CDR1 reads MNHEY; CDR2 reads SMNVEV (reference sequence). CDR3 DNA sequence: TGTGCCAGCACCCCCGGGGGGGGCTATGGCTACACCTTC. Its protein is CASTPGGGYGYTF.

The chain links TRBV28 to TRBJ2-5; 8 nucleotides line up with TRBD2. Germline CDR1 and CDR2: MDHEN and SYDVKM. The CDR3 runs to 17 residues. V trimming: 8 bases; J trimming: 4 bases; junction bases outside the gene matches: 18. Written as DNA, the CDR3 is TGTGCCAGCTTCTCCCTCAAGGGGACTAGGGCTAGAGAGACCCAGTACTTC. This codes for CASFSLKGTRARETQYF.

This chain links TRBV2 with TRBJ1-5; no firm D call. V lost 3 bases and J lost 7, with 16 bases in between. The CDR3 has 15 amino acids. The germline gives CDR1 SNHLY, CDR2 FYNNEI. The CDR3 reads CASSDLVGVGQPQHF. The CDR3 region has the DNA TGTGCCAGCAGTGACTTGGTCGGGGTTGGACAGCCCCAGCATTTT. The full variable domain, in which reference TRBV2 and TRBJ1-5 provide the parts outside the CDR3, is EPEVTQTPSHQVTQMGQEVILRCVPISNHLYFYWYRQILGQKVEFLVSFYNNEISEKSEIFDDQFSVERPDGSNFTLKIRSTKLEDSAMYFCASSDLVGVGQPQHFGDGTRLSIL.

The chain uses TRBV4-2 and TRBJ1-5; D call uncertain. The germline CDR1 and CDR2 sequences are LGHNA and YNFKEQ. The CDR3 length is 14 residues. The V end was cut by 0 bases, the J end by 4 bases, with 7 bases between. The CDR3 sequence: CASSQEAENQPQHF. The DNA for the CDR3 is TGTGCCAGCAGCCAAGAGGCAGAAAATCAGCCCCAGCATTTT.

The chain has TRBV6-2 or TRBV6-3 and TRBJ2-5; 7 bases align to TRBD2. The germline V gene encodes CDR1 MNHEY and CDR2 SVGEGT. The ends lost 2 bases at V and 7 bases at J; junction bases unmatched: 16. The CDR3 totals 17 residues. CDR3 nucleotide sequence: TGTGCCAGCAGTTACCAACGGGACTACGCTCAGGTGGGGACCCAGTACTTC. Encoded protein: CASSYQRDYAQVGTQYF.

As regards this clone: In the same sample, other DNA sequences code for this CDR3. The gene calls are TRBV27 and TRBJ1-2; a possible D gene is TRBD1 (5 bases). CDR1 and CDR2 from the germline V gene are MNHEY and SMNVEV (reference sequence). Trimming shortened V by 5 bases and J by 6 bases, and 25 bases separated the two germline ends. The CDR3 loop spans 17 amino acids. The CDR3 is CASSPYTGGGLTNGYTF. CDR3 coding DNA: TGTGCCAGCAGTCCCTACACGGGTGGGGGGTTGACTAATGGCTACACCTTC.

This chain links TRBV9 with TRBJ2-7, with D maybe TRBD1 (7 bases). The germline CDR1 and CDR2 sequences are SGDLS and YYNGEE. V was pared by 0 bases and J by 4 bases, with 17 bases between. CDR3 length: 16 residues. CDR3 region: CASSVGVGGGEYEQYF. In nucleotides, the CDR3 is TGTGCCAGCAGCGTAGGAGTTGGAGGGGGCGAATACGAGCAGTACTTC.